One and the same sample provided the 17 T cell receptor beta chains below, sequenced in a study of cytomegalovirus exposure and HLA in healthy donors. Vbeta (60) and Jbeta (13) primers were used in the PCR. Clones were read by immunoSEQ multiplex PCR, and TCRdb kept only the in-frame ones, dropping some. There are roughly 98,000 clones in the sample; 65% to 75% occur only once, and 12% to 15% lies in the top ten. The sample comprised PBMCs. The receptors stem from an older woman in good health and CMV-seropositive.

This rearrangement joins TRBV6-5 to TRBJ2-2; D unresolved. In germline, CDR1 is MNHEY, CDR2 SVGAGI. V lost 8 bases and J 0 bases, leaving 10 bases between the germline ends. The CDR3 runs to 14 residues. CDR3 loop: CASRQVANTGELFF. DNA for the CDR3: TGTGCCAGCCGGCAGGTCGCGAACACCGGGGAGCTGTTTTTT.

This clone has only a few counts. CDR3 in DNA: TGTGCCAGCAGTCCCGATAGGGACAGGGGCAGTGAAAAACTGTTTTTT. Residues: CASSPDRDRGSEKLFF. This chain uses TRBV28 with TRBJ1-4; 10 nucleotides align to TRBD1. The CDR3 totals 16 residues. The V and J ends lost 5 bases and 7 bases, in that order; junction bases with no gene match: 10. The germline gives CDR1 MDHEN, CDR2 SYDVKM.

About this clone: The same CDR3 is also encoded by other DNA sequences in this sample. CDR3 sequence reads: CAGGWDSQYNEQFF. As DNA, the CDR3 is TGTGCTGGGGGTTGGGACTCACAGTACAATGAGCAGTTCTTC. The chain recombines TRBV12-5 with TRBJ2-1, with D possibly TRBD2 on 6 matching bases. The CDR3 length is 14 residues. CDR1 and CDR2 (germline): LGHNT, FRNRAP. The V end was cut by 11 bases, the J end by 4 bases, with 18 bases between.

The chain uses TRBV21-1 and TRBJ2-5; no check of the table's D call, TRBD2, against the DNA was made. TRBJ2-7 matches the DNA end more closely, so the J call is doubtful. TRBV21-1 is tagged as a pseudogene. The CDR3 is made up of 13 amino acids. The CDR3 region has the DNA TGTGCCAGCAGCCGACGGGAACACTACGAGCAGTACTTC. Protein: CASSRREHYEQYF.

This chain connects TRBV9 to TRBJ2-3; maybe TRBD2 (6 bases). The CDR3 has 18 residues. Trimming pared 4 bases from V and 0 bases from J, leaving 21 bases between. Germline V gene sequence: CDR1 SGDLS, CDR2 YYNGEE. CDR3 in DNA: TGTGCCAGCAGCCCGGGGAGGAGGGACCCTTCTAGCACAGATACGCAGTATTTT. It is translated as CASSPGRRDPSSTDTQYF.

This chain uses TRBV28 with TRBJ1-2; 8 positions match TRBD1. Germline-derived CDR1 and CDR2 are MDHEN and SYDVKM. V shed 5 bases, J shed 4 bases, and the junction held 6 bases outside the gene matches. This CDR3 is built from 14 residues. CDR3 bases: TGTGCCAGCAGTCTTGGACAGGGAAGCTATGGCTACACCTTC. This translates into CASSLGQGSYGYTF.

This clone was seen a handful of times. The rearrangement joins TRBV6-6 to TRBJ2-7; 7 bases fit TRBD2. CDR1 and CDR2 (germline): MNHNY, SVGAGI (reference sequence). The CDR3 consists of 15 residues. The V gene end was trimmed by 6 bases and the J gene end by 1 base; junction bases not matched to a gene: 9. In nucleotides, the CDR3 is TGTGCCAGCAGAACGAGCGGGAACCCTTCCTACGAGCAGTACTTC. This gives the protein CASRTSGNPSYEQYF.

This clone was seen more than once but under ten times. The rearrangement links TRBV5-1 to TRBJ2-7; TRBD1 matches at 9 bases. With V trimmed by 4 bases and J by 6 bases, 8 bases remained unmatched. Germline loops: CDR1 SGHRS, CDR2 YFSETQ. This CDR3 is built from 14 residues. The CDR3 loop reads CASSLQGAVGEQYF. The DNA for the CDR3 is TGCGCCAGCAGCCTACAGGGGGCTGTAGGCGAGCAGTACTTC.

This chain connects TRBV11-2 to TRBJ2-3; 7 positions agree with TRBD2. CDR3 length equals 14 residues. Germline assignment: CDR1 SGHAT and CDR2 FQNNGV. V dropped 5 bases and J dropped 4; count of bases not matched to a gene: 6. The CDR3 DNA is TGTGCCAGCAGCCAAGAGGCGGGGGCAGATACGCAGTATTTT. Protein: CASSQEAGADTQYF.

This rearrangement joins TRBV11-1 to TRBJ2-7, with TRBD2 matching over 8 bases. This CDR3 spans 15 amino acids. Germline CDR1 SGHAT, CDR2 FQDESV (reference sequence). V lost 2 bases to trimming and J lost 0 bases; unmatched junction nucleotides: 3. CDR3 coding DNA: TGTGCCAGCAGCTTATCCGCGGGAGGCTCCTACGAGCAGTACTTC. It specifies CASSLSAGGSYEQYF.

The CDR3 bases are TGCGCCAGCAGCCAAGATTTGGGGACAAAGTTCAATCAGCCCCAGCATTTT. Its translation: CASSQDLGTKFNQPQHF. The chain couples TRBV4-1 to TRBJ1-5; D is possibly TRBD1 (6 bases). The CDR3 sequence is 17 residues long. CDR1 and CDR2 (germline): MGHRA, YSYEKL. V was shortened by 0 bases and J by 3 bases, with 15 bases between the two germline ends.

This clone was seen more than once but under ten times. The CDR3, as DNA: TGCGCCAGCAGTGAGTCACCCGGAGATACGCAGTATTTT. Its translation: CASSESPGDTQYF. The V call is TRBV10-1, the J call TRBJ2-3; D is unclear. From germline, CDR1 is WNHNN and CDR2 SYGVQD (reference sequence). There are 13 residues in the CDR3. The V gene lost 0 bases and the J gene lost 5 bases, with 6 bases spanning the gap.

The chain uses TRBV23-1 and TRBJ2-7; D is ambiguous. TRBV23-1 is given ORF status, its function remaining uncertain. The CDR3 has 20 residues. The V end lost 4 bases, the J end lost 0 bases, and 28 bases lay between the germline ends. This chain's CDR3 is CASSRPRRGPTPAFSYEQYF. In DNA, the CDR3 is TGCGCCAGCAGTCGCCCGCGACGTGGGCCCACGCCCGCCTTCTCCTACGAGCAGTACTTC.

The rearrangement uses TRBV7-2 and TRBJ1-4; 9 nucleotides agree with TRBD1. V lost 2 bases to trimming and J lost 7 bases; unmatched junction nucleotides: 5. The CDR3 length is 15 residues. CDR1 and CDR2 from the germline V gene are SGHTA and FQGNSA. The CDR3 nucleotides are TGTGCCAGCAGCTTATTAGGGACAGGGACTGAAAAACTGTTTTTT. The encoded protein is CASSLLGTGTEKLFF.

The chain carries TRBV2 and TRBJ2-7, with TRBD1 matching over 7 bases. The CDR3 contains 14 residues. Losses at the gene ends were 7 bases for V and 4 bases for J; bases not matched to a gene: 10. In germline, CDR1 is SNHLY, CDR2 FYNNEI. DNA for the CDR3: TGTGCCAGCAAAACCGGGACAGTGGGTTACGAGCAGTACTTC. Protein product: CASKTGTVGYEQYF.

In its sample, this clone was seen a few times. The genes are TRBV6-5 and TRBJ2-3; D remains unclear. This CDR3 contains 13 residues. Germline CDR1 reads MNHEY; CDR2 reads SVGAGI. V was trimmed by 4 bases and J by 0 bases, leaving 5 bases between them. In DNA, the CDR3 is TGTGCCAGCAGTTTACTCAGCACAGATACGCAGTATTTT. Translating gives CASSLLSTDTQYF.

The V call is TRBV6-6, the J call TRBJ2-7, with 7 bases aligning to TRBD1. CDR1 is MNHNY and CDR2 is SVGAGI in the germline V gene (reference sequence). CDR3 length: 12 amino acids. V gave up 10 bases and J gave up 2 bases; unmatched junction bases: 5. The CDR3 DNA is TGTGCCACACAGGGGAGAACCTACGAGCAGTACTTC. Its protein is CATQGRTYEQYF.